This is a list of T cell receptor beta chains from one sample in a study of T cell responses to AZD1222 COVID-19 vaccine. TCRdb keeps only in-frame clones here, not all; method: immunoSEQ multiplex PCR. The sample has about 67,000 clones, under 90% seen once. Sequenced material: peripheral blood, taken on day 0 of AZD1222 vaccination. The receptors originated from an adult in good health. The CDR3 runs from the conserved cysteine through the conserved F or W. D genes are given only for firm matches. Not every row has a clone size; where given, it reads once, few, many or a size class.

TRBJ2-1 | . | TRBV27 | . | TGTGCCAGCAGTTCCCAGGGAAACAATGAGCAGTTCTTC | CASSSQGNNEQFF
TRBJ2-3 | . | TRBV28 | TRBD1 | TGTGCCAGCAGAGAGGGGGCAACAGATACGCAGTATTTT | CASREGATDTQYF
TRBJ1-1 | . | TRBV20-1 | . | TGCAGCGGGGGGATAGTGGAAGCTTTCTTT | CSGGIVEAFF
TRBJ2-1 | . | TRBV6-5 | TRBD1 | TGTGCCAGCAGTTTGGGGACAGGGGACGATGAGCAGTTCTTC | CASSLGTGDDEQFF
TRBJ2-7 | . | TRBV5-3 | . | TGTGCCAGAAGCATCCGCACCTACGAGCAGTACTTC | CARSIRTYEQYF
TRBJ1-2 | . | TRBV29-1 | TRBD1 | TGCAGCGTTGATTCAAGGGGTAACACAGGGGATGGCTACACCTTC | CSVDSRGNTGDGYTF
TRBJ1-6 | . | TRBV3-1/TRBV3-2 | . | TGTGCCAGCAGTCGGGACCCTTCACCCCTCCACTTT | CASSRDPSPLHF
TRBJ2-3 | . | TRBV11-2 | . | TGTGCCAGCAGCTTAAGGTTCTTTAGCACAGATACGCAGTATTTT | CASSLRFFSTDTQYF
TRBJ1-2 | . | TRBV28 | . | TGTGCCACCATTGTTCTAGAAGGGACCCTCTATAACTATGGCTACACCTTC | CATIVLEGTLYNYGYTF
TRBJ1-3 | . | TRBV6-2/TRBV6-3 | TRBD1 | TGTGCCAGCAGTTTTCCCGGGACAGGGATATCTTCTGGAAACACCATATATTTT | CASSFPGTGISSGNTIYF
TRBJ2-5 | few | TRBV25-1 | . | TGTGCCAGCAGTGAATTCCAAGAGACCCAGTACTTC | CASSEFQETQYF
TRBJ2-7 | . | TRBV5-4 | . | TGTGCCAGCAGCTTTTTTGGGCAGTCTCTAGACGAGCAGTACTTC | CASSFFGQSLDEQYF
TRBJ1-1 | . | TRBV27 | . | TGTGCCAGCAGTGCTCACGGAAGTGGGGGGCCTTTGAACACTGAAGCTTTCTTT | CASSAHGSGGPLNTEAFF
TRBJ2-1 | . | TRBV4-3 | . | TGCGCCAGCAGCCAAGGTACTGAGCAGTTCTTC | CASSQGTEQFF
TRBJ2-1 | once | TRBV28 | TRBD1 | TGTGCCAGCAGTTTATTTCCCGGACAGGTTTCCTACAATGAGCAGTTCTTC | CASSLFPGQVSYNEQFF
TRBJ1-1 | . | TRBV11-1 | . | TGTGCCAGCAGCCCCGGTATTTTCGCGAACACTGAAGCTTTCTTT | CASSPGIFANTEAFF
TRBJ2-7 | . | TRBV13 | TRBD1 | TGTGCCAGCAGCCCTGGGGACAGCTCCTACGAGCAGTACTTC | CASSPGDSSYEQYF
TRBJ1-5 | . | TRBV6-6 | . | TGTGCCAGCAGTTTTGTAGGCAATCAGCCCCAGCATTTT | CASSFVGNQPQHF
TRBJ1-5 | . | TRBV30 | TRBD1 | TGTGCCTGGAGTCAACAGGGGGTGCAGCCCCAGCATTTT | CAWSQQGVQPQHF
TRBJ1-1 | . | TRBV7-2 | . | TGTGCCAGCAGCTTAGAAGGTTTTAACACTGAAGCTTTCTTT | CASSLEGFNTEAFF
TRBJ1-5 | . | TRBV20-1 | . | TGCAGTGCTGGTCAGCCCCAGCATTTT | CSAGQPQHF
TRBJ1-3 | . | TRBV7-3 | . | TGTGCCAGCAGCTACGGAAAGGGAAACACCATATATTTT | CASSYGKGNTIYF
TRBJ1-2 | . | TRBV5-4 | . | TGTGCCAGCAGCTTGGGGCGCCAAGGGCCCTTGGGGGGCTACACCTTC | CASSLGRQGPLGGYTF
TRBJ1-3 | . | TRBV3-1/TRBV3-2 | . | TGTGCCAGCAGCCATCTACAGGGTGTGGTAGGAAACACCATATATTTT | CASSHLQGVVGNTIYF